One and the same sample provided the 8 T cell receptor beta chains below, sequenced in a study of T cells in Graves' hyperthyroidism and ophthalmopathy. Researchers amplified the TCR beta CDR3 regions from RNA transcripts. An initial round of RT-PCR targeting the TCR CDR3 relied on the HTBI primer set. TCRdb redid the calling of the multiplex PCR reads with MiXCR, one entry per CDR3 protein. The table lists a few hundred thousand distinct CDR3 sequences, 15% to 17% of them singletons. Sample: blood. These receptors all stem from a woman in her twenties or thirties with Graves' hyperthyroidism.

Many counts were recorded for this clonotype. J is TRBJ2-7 and V is TRBV6-5; 7 bases are a match to TRBD2. The ends lost 0 bases at V and 4 bases at J; junction bases unmatched: 6. The V gene's germline CDR1 is MNHEY and CDR2 SVGAGI. There are 15 residues in the CDR3. The DNA of the CDR3 is TGTGCCAGCAGTTACTCAGGCGGGAGACAATACGAGCAGTACTTC. This translates into CASSYSGGRQYEQYF.

This clonotype has just a few counts. One end of the junction does not line up with germline, which may come from a read error. V usage is TRBV20-1 and J usage is TRBJ2-7; a possible D gene is TRBD1 (7 bases). This CDR3 comprises 14 residues. The germline V gene encodes CDR1 DFQATT and CDR2 SNEGSKA (reference sequence). The CDR3 nucleotides are TGCAGTGCCAGAGGGGCAGGGGGGCAATACGAGCAGTACTTC. It specifies CSARGAGGQYEQYF.

This clonotype was recorded a few times. J is TRBJ2-4 and V is TRBV13; D is ambiguous. The length of the CDR3 is 15 residues. Germline values: CDR1 PRHDT, CDR2 FYEKMQ (reference sequence). V gave up 1 base and J gave up 1 base, with 8 bases separating them. CDR3 residues: CASSLDPSAKNIQYF. CDR3 DNA sequence: TGTGCCAGCAGCTTAGATCCGTCCGCCAAAAACATTCAGTACTTC.

This clonotype was counted a few times. The chain employs TRBV19 and TRBJ2-1; D is unclear. The CDR3 is made up of 14 amino acids. V was cut by 1 base and J by 4 bases, with 8 bases left in between. CDR1 and CDR2 from the germline V gene are LNHDA and SQIVND (reference sequence). The CDR3 bases are TGTGCCAGTAGTATAGGGTTCGGGTACAATGAGCAGTTCTTC. Translating it yields CASSIGFGYNEQFF.

In DNA form, the CDR3 reads TGCGCCAGCAGTGGGGGGACAGGGTCTTCAGATACGCAGTATTTT. Translation: CASSGGTGSSDTQYF. This chain links TRBV10-1 with TRBJ2-3, with TRBD1 identical over 9 bases. Per the germline V gene, CDR1 is WNHNN and CDR2 is SYGVQD (reference sequence). Trimming cost V 4 bases and J 4 bases; bases outside gene matches: 6. The CDR3 contains 15 residues.

The chain carries TRBV5-5 and TRBJ1-1, with D hard to call. This CDR3 has 14 amino acids. Between the trimmed V and J ends, which lost 2 bases and 0 bases, there was a span of 8 bases. CDR1 is SGHKS, CDR2 YYEKEE, per germline (reference sequence). The DNA of the CDR3 is TGTGCCAGCAGCTTTGAATTGATGAACACTGAAGCTTTCTTT. It translates to CASSFELMNTEAFF.

The rearrangement uses TRBV20-1 and TRBJ2-3; 11 nucleotides align to TRBD2. This CDR3 has 14 amino acids. V lost 5 bases to trimming and J lost 7 bases; unmatched junction nucleotides: 8. Germline V CDR1 and CDR2: DFQATT, SNEGSKA (reference sequence). The CDR3 is CSAVTSGISNTQYF. As DNA, the CDR3 is TGCAGTGCTGTGACTAGCGGGATTTCCAATACGCAGTATTTT.

This clonotype was found many times. This rearrangement joins TRBV28 to TRBJ2-7, with TRBD2 identical over 11 bases. Germline V lookup: CDR1 MDHEN, CDR2 SYDVKM. V lost 1 base and J lost 4; bases outside the gene matches: 6. The CDR3 covers 16 residues. The CDR3 nucleotides are TGTGCCAGCAGTTTATCCGGCACTAGCGGGAGTTACGAGCAGTACTTC. It codes for CASSLSGTSGSYEQYF.